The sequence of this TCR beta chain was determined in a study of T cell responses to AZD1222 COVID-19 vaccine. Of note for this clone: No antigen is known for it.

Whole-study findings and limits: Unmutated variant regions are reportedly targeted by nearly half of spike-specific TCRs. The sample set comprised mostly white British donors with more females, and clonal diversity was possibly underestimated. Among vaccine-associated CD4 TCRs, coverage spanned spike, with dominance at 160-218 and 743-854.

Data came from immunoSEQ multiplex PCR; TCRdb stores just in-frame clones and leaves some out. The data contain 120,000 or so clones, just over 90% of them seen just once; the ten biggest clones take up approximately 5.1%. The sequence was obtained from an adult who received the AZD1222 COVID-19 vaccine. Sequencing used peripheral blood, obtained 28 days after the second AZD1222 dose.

The CDR3 spells CASRVTGGADEKLFF. DNA of the CDR3: TGTGCCAGTAGGGTGACAGGGGGCGCTGATGAAAAACTGTTTTTT. This chain joins TRBV19 and TRBJ1-4; 10 nucleotides align to TRBD1. CDR3 length: 15 residues. After removal of 6 bases from V and 6 bases from J, the junction contained 7 bases not matched to a gene. Germline V gene sequence: CDR1 LNHDA, CDR2 SQIVND (reference sequence).